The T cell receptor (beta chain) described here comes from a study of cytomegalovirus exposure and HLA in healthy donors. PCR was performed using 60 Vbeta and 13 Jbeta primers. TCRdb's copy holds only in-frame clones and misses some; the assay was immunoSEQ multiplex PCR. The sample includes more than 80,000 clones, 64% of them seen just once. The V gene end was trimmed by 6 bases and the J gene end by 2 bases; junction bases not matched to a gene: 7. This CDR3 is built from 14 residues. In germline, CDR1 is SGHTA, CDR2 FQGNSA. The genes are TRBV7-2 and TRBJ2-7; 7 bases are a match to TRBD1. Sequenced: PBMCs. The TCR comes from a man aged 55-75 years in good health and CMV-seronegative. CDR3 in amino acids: CASSENRGPYEQYF. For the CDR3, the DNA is TGTGCCAGCAGTGAGAACAGGGGCCCCTACGAGCAGTACTTC.